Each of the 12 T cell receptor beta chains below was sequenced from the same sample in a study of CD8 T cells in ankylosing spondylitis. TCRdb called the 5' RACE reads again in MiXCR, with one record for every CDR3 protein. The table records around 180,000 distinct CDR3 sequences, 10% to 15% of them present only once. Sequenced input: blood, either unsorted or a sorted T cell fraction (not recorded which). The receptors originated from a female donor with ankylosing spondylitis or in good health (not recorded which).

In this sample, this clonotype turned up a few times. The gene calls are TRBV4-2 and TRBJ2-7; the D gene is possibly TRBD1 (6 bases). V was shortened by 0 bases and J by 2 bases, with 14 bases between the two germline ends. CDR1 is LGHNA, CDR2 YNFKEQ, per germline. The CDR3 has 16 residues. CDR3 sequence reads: CASSQEGGLGAYEQYF. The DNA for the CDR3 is TGTGCCAGCAGCCAAGAAGGGGGTCTCGGGGCCTACGAGCAGTACTTC.

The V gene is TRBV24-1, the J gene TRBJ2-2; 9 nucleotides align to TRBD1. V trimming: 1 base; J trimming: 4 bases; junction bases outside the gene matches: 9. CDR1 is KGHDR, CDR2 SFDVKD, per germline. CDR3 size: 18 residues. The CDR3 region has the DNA TGTGCCACCAGTGATTTCGGACAGGGGTATGGGAGCACCGGGGAGCTGTTTTTT. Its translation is CATSDFGQGYGSTGELFF.

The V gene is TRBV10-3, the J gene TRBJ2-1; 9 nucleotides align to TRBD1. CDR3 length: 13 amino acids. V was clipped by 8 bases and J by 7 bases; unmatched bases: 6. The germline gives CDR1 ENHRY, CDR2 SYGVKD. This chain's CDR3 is CAIQGTGRNEQFF. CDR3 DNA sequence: TGTGCCATCCAGGGGACAGGGCGGAATGAGCAGTTCTTC.

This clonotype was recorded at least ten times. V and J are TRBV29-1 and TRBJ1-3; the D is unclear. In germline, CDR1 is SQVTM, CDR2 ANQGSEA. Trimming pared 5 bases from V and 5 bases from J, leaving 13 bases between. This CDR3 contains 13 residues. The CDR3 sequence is CSVPDNTRNTIYF. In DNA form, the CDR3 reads TGCAGCGTTCCCGACAATACGAGAAACACCATATATTTT.

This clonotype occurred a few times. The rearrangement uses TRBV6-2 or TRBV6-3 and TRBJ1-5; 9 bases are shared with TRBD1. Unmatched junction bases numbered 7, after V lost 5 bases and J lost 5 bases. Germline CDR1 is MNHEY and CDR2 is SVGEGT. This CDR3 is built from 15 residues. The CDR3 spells CASSAPTGGHQPQHF. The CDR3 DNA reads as TGTGCCAGCAGTGCCCCGACAGGGGGTCATCAGCCCCAGCATTTT.

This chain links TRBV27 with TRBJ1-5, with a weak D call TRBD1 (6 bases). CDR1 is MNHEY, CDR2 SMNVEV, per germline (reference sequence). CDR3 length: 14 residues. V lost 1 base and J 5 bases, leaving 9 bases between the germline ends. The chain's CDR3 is CASSLLKGDQPQHF. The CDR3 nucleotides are TGTGCCAGCAGTTTATTAAAGGGGGATCAGCCCCAGCATTTT.

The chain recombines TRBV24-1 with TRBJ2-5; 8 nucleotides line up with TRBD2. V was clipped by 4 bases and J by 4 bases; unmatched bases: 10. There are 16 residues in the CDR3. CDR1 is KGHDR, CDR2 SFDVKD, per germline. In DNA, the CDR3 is TGTGCCACCAGTGAGCCGGGACTAGGTTACCGAGAGACCCAGTACTTC. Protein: CATSEPGLGYRETQYF.

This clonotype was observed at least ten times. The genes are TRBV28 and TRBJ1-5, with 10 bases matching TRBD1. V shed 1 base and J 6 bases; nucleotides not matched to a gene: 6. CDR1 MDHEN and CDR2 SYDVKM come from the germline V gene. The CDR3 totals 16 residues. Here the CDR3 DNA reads TGTGCCAGCAGTTTATATGGGACAGGGGTTGCTCAGCCCCAGCATTTT. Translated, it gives CASSLYGTGVAQPQHF.

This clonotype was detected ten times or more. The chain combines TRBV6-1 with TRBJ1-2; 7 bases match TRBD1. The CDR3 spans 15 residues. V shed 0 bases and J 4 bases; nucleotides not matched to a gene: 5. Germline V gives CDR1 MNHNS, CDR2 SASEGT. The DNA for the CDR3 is TGTGCCAGCAGTGAAGCGGAGGGACAGAGCTATGGCTACACCTTC. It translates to CASSEAEGQSYGYTF.

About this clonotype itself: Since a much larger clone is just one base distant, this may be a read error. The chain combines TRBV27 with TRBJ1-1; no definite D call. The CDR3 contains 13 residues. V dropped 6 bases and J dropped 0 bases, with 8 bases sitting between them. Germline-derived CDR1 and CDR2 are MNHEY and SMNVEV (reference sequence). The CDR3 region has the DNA TGTGCCAGCAGGCCAAAGGTGAACACTGAAGCTTTCTTT. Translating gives CASRPKVNTEAFF.

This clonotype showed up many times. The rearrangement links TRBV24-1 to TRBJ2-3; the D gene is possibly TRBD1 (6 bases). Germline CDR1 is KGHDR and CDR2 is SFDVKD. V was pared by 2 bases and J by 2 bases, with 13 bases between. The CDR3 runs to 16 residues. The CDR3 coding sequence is TGTGCCACCAGTGATTCGGCCAGGGGATACACAGATACGCAGTATTTT. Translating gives CATSDSARGYTDTQYF.

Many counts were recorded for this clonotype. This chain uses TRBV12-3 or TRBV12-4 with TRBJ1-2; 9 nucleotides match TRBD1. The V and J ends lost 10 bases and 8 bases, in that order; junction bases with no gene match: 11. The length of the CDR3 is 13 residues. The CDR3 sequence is CATTTGGFGGYTF. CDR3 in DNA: TGTGCCACCACCACAGGGGGCTTTGGGGGCTACACCTTC.